Shown below are 23 T cell receptor beta chains from a single sample sequenced in a study of cytomegalovirus exposure and HLA in healthy donors. Both 60 Vbeta primers and 13 Jbeta primers went into the PCR. Produced via immunoSEQ multiplex PCR; TCRdb's table is partial and in-frame only. This sample's table reports about 60,000 clones. Source material: PBMCs. The receptors shown here come from a man aged 50 to 60 in good health and CMV-seropositive.

V usage is TRBV27 and J usage is TRBJ2-5, with no clear D. V was shortened by 3 bases and J by 1 base, with 9 bases between the two germline ends. The CDR3 covers 14 residues. Germline V gene data show CDR1 as MNHEY and CDR2 as SMNVEV (reference sequence). The CDR3 here is CASSLRQPQETQYF. Here the CDR3 DNA reads TGTGCCAGCAGTTTGAGGCAGCCCCAAGAGACCCAGTACTTC.

This chain links TRBV7-2 with TRBJ1-2; 9 bases line up with TRBD1. The V gene end was trimmed by 0 bases and the J gene end by 7 bases; junction bases not matched to a gene: 3. The CDR3 runs to 14 residues. Germline V gives CDR1 SGHTA, CDR2 FQGNSA. CDR3 DNA: TGTGCCAGCAGCTTAGCCCAACAGGGGGCTGGCTACACCTTC. Amino acid sequence: CASSLAQQGAGYTF.

V usage is TRBV29-1 and J usage is TRBJ2-2; D gene ambiguous. The CDR3 loop spans 14 amino acids. CDR1 and CDR2 from the germline V gene are SQVTM and ANQGSEA. V lost 3 bases and J 2 bases, leaving 10 bases between the germline ends. This chain's CDR3 is CSVEAALNTGELFF. CDR3 nucleotide sequence: TGCAGCGTTGAGGCGGCTCTAAACACCGGGGAGCTGTTTTTT.

The V and J genes are TRBV30 and TRBJ1-2; D is unclear. There are 12 residues in the CDR3. Germline V gives CDR1 GTSNPN, CDR2 SVGIG (reference sequence). V gave up 3 bases and J gave up 7 bases, with 12 bases separating them. The CDR3 nucleotides read TGTGCCTGGAGCGCGGGAGTTTTTGGCTACACCTTC. Protein product: CAWSAGVFGYTF.

J is TRBJ1-5 and V is TRBV18, with TRBD1 as a possible D gene (6 bases). Trimming took 6 bases from V and 4 from J, leaving 7 bases between them. CDR3 length: 12 amino acids. In germline, CDR1 is KGHSH, CDR2 LQKENI. This chain's CDR3 is CASSGTNQPQHF. In nucleotides, the CDR3 is TGTGCCAGCTCGGGGACAAATCAGCCCCAGCATTTT.

The chain links TRBV7-2 to TRBJ2-7; perhaps TRBD1 as D (5 bases). Trimming pared 5 bases from V and 2 bases from J, leaving 16 bases between. CDR1 SGHTA and CDR2 FQGNSA come from the germline V gene. This CDR3 spans 15 amino acids. The CDR3: CASSPTGSGAYEQYF. In DNA, the CDR3 is TGTGCCAGCAGCCCAACAGGATCTGGGGCCTACGAGCAGTACTTC.

The CDR3 sequence: CASSGGQGAYEQYF. For the CDR3, the DNA is TGTGCCAGTAGTGGGGGACAGGGGGCCTACGAGCAGTACTTC. V is TRBV19 and J is TRBJ2-7; 11 nucleotides line up with TRBD1. The CDR3 spans 14 residues. In germline, CDR1 is LNHDA, CDR2 SQIVND (reference sequence). Trimming took 5 bases from V and 2 from J; bases not matched to a gene: 2. Combining the CDR3 with reference TRBV19 and TRBJ2-7 gives the whole variable domain DGGITQSPKYLFRKEGQNVTLSCEQNLNHDAMYWYRQDPGQGLRLIYYSQIVNDFQKGDIAEGYSVSREKKESFPLTVTSAQKNPTAFYLCASSGGQGAYEQYFGPGTRLTVT.

The V call is TRBV5-6, the J call TRBJ2-5; possibly TRBD2 for D (5 bases). This CDR3 has 16 residues. V dropped 4 bases and J dropped 5 bases, with 21 bases sitting between them. From germline, CDR1 is SGHDT and CDR2 YYEEEE. CDR3 loop: CASSQMSSGSYETQYF. For the CDR3, the DNA is TGTGCCAGCAGCCAAATGTCTAGTGGGAGTTATGAGACCCAGTACTTC.

The chain carries TRBV7-9 and TRBJ2-1; maybe TRBD1 (6 bases). The CDR3 contains 14 residues. Per the germline V gene, CDR1 is SEHNR and CDR2 is FQNEAQ (reference sequence). The V gene lost 6 bases and the J gene lost 3 bases, with 12 bases spanning the gap. CDR3 sequence reads: CASSTWDIYNEQFF. DNA of the CDR3: TGTGCCAGCAGTACCTGGGACATCTACAATGAGCAGTTCTTC.

CDR3 region: CASSLTGYEQYF. The CDR3, as DNA: TGTGCCAGCAGCCTTACAGGCTACGAGCAGTACTTC. The chain uses TRBV6-5 and TRBJ2-7, with a weak D call TRBD1 (5 bases). This CDR3 is 12 amino acids long. Trimming took 6 bases from V and 3 from J, leaving 9 bases between them. CDR1 and CDR2 from the germline V gene are MNHEY and SVGAGI.

Details on this clone: The junction shows a germline mismatch at one end, possibly a read error. This chain uses TRBV7-7 with TRBJ1-6; no clear D gene. This CDR3 comprises 13 residues. CDR1 and CDR2 (germline): SSHAT, FNYEAQ (reference sequence). The chain's CDR3 is CASSLTRDSPLHF. CDR3 nucleotides: TGTGCTAGCAGCTTAACCCGGGATTCACCCCTCCACTTT.

The chain carries TRBV14 and TRBJ2-7; 8 positions match TRBD1. Germline CDR1 is SGHDN and CDR2 is FVKESK. V lost 6 bases to trimming and J lost 0 bases; unmatched junction nucleotides: 16. The CDR3 is 18 residues long. Written as DNA, the CDR3 is TGTGCCAGCAGTCGCCCCGCAGGGGGCCATAGCAGCTCCTACGAGCAGTACTTC. Encoded protein: CASSRPAGGHSSSYEQYF.

This chain joins TRBV29-1 and TRBJ2-7; maybe TRBD1 (8 bases). Germline CDR1 and CDR2: SQVTM and ANQGSEA. V lost 8 bases, J lost 3 bases, and 17 bases lay in between. This CDR3 region has 13 residues. CDR3 DNA: TGCAGCATCCTACAGGGGGGGGGCTACGAGCAGTACTTC. This gives the protein CSILQGGGYEQYF.

The chain uses TRBV30 and TRBJ2-6; D gene unclear. The germline CDR1 and CDR2 sequences are GTSNPN and SVGIG (reference sequence). Trimming removed 0 bases from V and 0 bases from J, with 6 bases in between. The CDR3 totals 15 residues. The CDR3 sequence: CAWSVALSGANVLTF. As DNA, the CDR3 is TGTGCCTGGAGTGTGGCCCTCTCTGGGGCCAACGTCCTGACTTTC.

This chain connects TRBV19 to TRBJ1-6; D uncertain. This CDR3 has 14 residues. Per the germline V gene, CDR1 is LNHDA and CDR2 is SQIVND (reference sequence). The V end was cut by 3 bases, the J end by 6 bases, with 9 bases between. This CDR3 is CASSIKSGNSPLHF. CDR3 bases: TGTGCCAGTAGTATTAAGAGCGGTAATTCACCCCTCCACTTT.

The rearrangement uses TRBV9 and TRBJ2-1; 7 nucleotides match TRBD2. This CDR3 is built from 17 residues. The V segment lost 4 bases and the J segment 2 bases; nucleotides outside the gene matches: 12. The germline gives CDR1 SGDLS, CDR2 YYNGEE. CDR3 DNA sequence: TGTGCCAGCAGCCACCCCCCGACAGCGGGGCCCTACAATGAGCAGTTCTTC. Protein sequence: CASSHPPTAGPYNEQFF.

The V gene is TRBV9, the J gene TRBJ1-2; D not resolved. In germline, CDR1 is SGDLS, CDR2 YYNGEE. The CDR3 runs 13 residues. The V gene lost 0 bases and the J gene lost 3 bases, with 6 bases spanning the gap. CDR3 residues: CASSVDADYGYTF. The CDR3 bases are TGTGCCAGCAGCGTAGATGCAGACTATGGCTACACCTTC.

The chain employs TRBV6-5 and TRBJ2-1; 8 bases are a match to TRBD1. This CDR3 has 14 residues. The V segment lost 5 bases and the J segment 6 bases; nucleotides outside the gene matches: 6. CDR1 and CDR2 from the germline V gene are MNHEY and SVGAGI. CDR3 nucleotide sequence: TGTGCCAGCAGTCGGGACAGGAAAACCAATGAGCAGTTCTTC. Its translation is CASSRDRKTNEQFF.

The chain is built from TRBV6-1 and TRBJ2-1, with 9 bases matching TRBD2. The germline gives CDR1 MNHNS, CDR2 SASEGT. V was clipped by 2 bases and J by 4 bases; unmatched bases: 0. The CDR3 consists of 14 residues. DNA for the CDR3: TGTGCCAGCAGTGAACTAGCGGGATACAATGAGCAGTTCTTC. Protein: CASSELAGYNEQFF.

This sequence joins TRBV4-1 and TRBJ2-2; D is undetermined. CDR1 and CDR2 (germline): MGHRA, YSYEKL. Deletions cut 0 bases from V and 4 bases from J, with 6 bases between. This CDR3 is 14 amino acids long. This CDR3 is CASSQDQITGELFF. CDR3 DNA sequence: TGCGCCAGCAGCCAAGATCAGATCACCGGGGAGCTGTTTTTT.

The chain couples TRBV19 to TRBJ1-2; 9 bases line up with TRBD1. Germline-derived CDR1 and CDR2 are LNHDA and SQIVND (reference sequence). The V segment lost 7 bases and the J segment 4 bases; nucleotides outside the gene matches: 7. The CDR3 has 14 amino acids. CDR3 coding DNA: TGTGCCAGTACCAAACAGGGGGCGAGCTATGGCTACACCTTC. Its translation: CASTKQGASYGYTF.

The rearrangement joins TRBV5-1 to TRBJ2-6; 11 bases are a match to TRBD1. Looked up from germline, CDR1 is SGHRS and CDR2 is YFSETQ. The CDR3 extends over 18 amino acids. V shed 2 bases, J shed 0 bases, and the junction held 4 bases outside the gene matches. In nucleotides, the CDR3 is TGCGCCAGCAGCTTTCCCGGGACAGGGGGCTCTGGGGCCAACGTCCTGACTTTC. Amino acid sequence: CASSFPGTGGSGANVLTF.

This chain's CDR3 is CASSLPTGNSNQPQHF. The CDR3 DNA reads as TGTGCCAGTAGTCTCCCGACGGGGAATAGCAATCAGCCCCAGCATTTT. The rearrangement uses TRBV19 and TRBJ1-5; D unclear. The V gene's germline CDR1 is LNHDA and CDR2 SQIVND (reference sequence). Trimming left V 5 bases short and J 0 bases short, with 14 bases between. The length of the CDR3 is 16 residues.